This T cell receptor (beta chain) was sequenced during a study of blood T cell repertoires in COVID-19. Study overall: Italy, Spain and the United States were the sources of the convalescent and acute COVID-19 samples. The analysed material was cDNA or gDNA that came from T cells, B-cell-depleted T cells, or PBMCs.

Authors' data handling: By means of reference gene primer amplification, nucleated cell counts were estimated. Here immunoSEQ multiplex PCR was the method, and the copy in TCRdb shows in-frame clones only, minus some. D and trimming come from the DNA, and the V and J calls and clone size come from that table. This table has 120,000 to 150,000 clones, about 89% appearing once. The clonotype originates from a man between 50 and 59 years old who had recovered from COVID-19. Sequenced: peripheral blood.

CDR3 DNA: TGTGCCAGCAGCTCCGGGGAAAAACTGTTTTTT. Translating it yields CASSSGEKLFF. This rearrangement joins TRBV5-6 to TRBJ1-4; D unresolved. CDR1 SGHDT and CDR2 YYEEEE come from the germline V gene. Trimming cost V 3 bases and J 8 bases, with 5 bases left between them. The CDR3 has 11 residues.